This TCR beta chain was captured in a study of blood T cell repertoires in COVID-19 (dated by TCRdb to about 2020). In the study overall: Collaborator samples came from the United States, Italy and Spain and covered acute and convalescent phases of COVID-19. The material from the prospective study consisted of cDNA or gDNA derived from T cells, B-cell-depleted T cells, or PBMCs. Deeply sampled blood TCRbeta repertoires from subjects exposed to, actively infected with, or recovered from COVID-19 were included in the dataset. The repertoires were released in a freely available public database intended as a resource for research on the immune response to SARS-CoV-2. The samples were drawn from the first 160 participants of the ongoing ImmuneRACE study and from 1,254 subjects provided by 6 global collaborators. Sample metadata almost always included a de-identified subject ID, COVID-19 status, age in years and sex. Where available, HLA class I and class II types were obtained from metadata supplied by the sample provider rather than from assay-based typing. On the study overall, not on this receptor specifically: The quantity of clinical and demographic metadata differed by source and by participant and was supplied without curation.

The immunoSEQ Assay, a bias-controlled multiplex PCR, was used to amplify TCRbeta CDR3 regions from genomic DNA. In the paper's pipeline: The number of nucleated cells in each sample was estimated from the amplification of reference gene primers within the assay. Sequence reads were collapsed and filtered to measure the absolute abundance of every unique TCRbeta CDR3 rearrangement. For each sample, productive Simpson clonality was calculated as the square root of Simpson's diversity index across productive rearrangements. Imported from immuneACCESS, the table was reduced by TCRdb to in-frame sequences with V and J called. These copies leave out some clones; in studies compared against another copy, an unresolved V gene accounts for under half, and the cause of the remainder is not known. V and J calls and clone size are as listed in that table; D and trimming were resolved from the DNA. The sample includes around 160,000 clones, with roughly 77% observed a single time. The leading ten clones occupy roughly a tenth of the sample.

This clone appeared a few times. What this receptor recognizes is not known. Per-base qualities were not stored, and no clone one base away is much larger. Whole blood was collected in K2EDTA tubes by collaborating institutions according to the institutions' own protocols. For TCRbeta analysis, collaborator samples were shipped as frozen whole blood, as isolated PBMCs, or as DNA extracted from either sample type. Based on the germline V gene, the CDR1 and CDR2 sequences are SNHLY and FYNNEI. The CDR3 numbers 13 residues from cysteine through phenylalanine. Only the CDR3 DNA is retained, 39 bases long and in frame from the first base. The trim is 6 bases for V and 5 bases for J, with a gap of 12 bases between the germline ends.

The sequencing input was peripheral blood. The TCR was taken from a human donor in a cohort sampled during active COVID-19. The chain employs TRBV2 and TRBJ2-3; the D segment could be TRBD2, given 7 matching bases. CDR3 loop: CASREGGVDTQYF. The nucleotide sequence reads TGTGCCAGCAGGGAGGGGGGGGTAGATACGCAGTATTTT.